These 15 T cell receptor beta chains share one sample of origin, sequenced in a study of T-cell memory formation after mild COVID-19. A single record per CDR3 protein comes from TCRdb applying MiXCR to the 5' RACE reads. Of 410,000 or so distinct CDR3 sequences in the sample, 23% were seen once. Sequenced: PBMCs or a T cell subset sorted from them (not recorded which). The receptors were gathered from an adult woman who had mild COVID-19 (a few samples of this study predate the infection). Cell type and time point are not known.

The J gene is TRBJ2-1, the V gene TRBV14; 7 positions agree with TRBD2. V lost 4 bases, J lost 4 bases, and 16 bases stayed unmatched. Germline V gene data show CDR1 as SGHDN and CDR2 as FVKESK. The CDR3 consists of 18 residues. The CDR3 loop is CASSRDLAGAKLYNEQFF. In DNA, the CDR3 is TGTGCCAGCAGCCGGGACCTTGCGGGAGCCAAATTATACAATGAGCAGTTCTTC. Together with reference TRBV14 and TRBJ2-1, the CDR3 gives the full variable domain: EAGVTQFPSHSVIEKGQTVTLRCDPISGHDNLYWYRRVMGKEIKFLLHFVKESKQDESGMPNNRFLAERTGGTYSTLKVQPAELEDSGVYFCASSRDLAGAKLYNEQFFGPGTRLTVL.

The chain links TRBV24-1 to TRBJ2-5; D unresolved. The germline CDR1 and CDR2 sequences are KGHDR and SFDVKD. Trimming took off 4 bases at V and 5 bases at J, with 10 bases between the two ends. The CDR3 has 13 residues. CDR3 sequence: CATSEPRRETQYF. CDR3 DNA: TGTGCCACCAGTGAACCTCGAAGGGAGACCCAGTACTTC.

This chain links TRBV2 with TRBJ1-5, with 7 bases matching TRBD1. The length of the CDR3 is 16 residues. Per the germline V gene, CDR1 is SNHLY and CDR2 is FYNNEI. V gave up 6 bases and J gave up 3 bases; unmatched junction bases: 11. The CDR3 spells CASRVQGRGINQPQHF. CDR3 DNA: TGTGCCAGCAGGGTACAGGGGAGGGGGATCAATCAGCCCCAGCATTTT.

This chain connects TRBV3-1 to TRBJ2-1; D is tentatively TRBD1 or TRBD2 (5 bases each). The V gene lost 5 bases and the J gene lost 5 bases, with 19 bases spanning the gap. This CDR3 region has 16 residues. Germline assignment: CDR1 LGHDT and CDR2 YNNKEL (reference sequence). The CDR3 is CASSLRGVGLDNEQFF. The CDR3 region has the DNA TGTGCCAGCAGCTTACGAGGGGTCGGTCTGGACAATGAGCAGTTCTTC.

This clonotype has just a few counts. CDR3 bases: TGTGCCACCAGCAGAGATCTCACGGATTTACGGTATTTT. This translates into CATSRDLTDLRYF. This chain connects TRBV15 to TRBJ2-3; D is unresolved. V lost 0 bases to trimming and J lost 14 bases, with 15 bases between them. This CDR3 is 13 amino acids long. Germline assignment: CDR1 LNHNV and CDR2 YYDKDF (reference sequence).

V usage is TRBV6-1 and J usage is TRBJ2-7, with TRBD2 identical over 10 bases. J gave up 2 bases and V 0 bases, and 4 bases lay outside the gene matches. The CDR3 totals 16 residues. Germline V gene data show CDR1 as MNHNS and CDR2 as SASEGT. The CDR3 nucleotides read TGTGCCAGCAGTGAAGCGAGCGGGGGGGCTGCCTACGAGCAGTACTTC. It translates to CASSEASGGAAYEQYF.

This clonotype was seen only a few times. The chain has TRBV20-1 and TRBJ2-5; D ambiguous. This CDR3 region has 14 residues. The V end was cut by 3 bases, the J end by 3 bases, with 14 bases between. Germline-derived CDR1 and CDR2 are DFQATT and SNEGSKA (reference sequence). DNA for the CDR3: TGCAGTGCTAGGCCTCCCCGGGTCGAAGAGACCCAGTACTTC. This codes for CSARPPRVEETQYF.

This clonotype was observed a few times. The gene calls are TRBV6-6 and TRBJ2-1; weak D call: TRBD1 (6 bases). Germline V gene data show CDR1 as MNHNY and CDR2 as SVGAGI (reference sequence). This CDR3 region has 16 residues. V was pared by 3 bases and J by 7 bases, with 19 bases between. CDR3 in amino acids: CASSYGRGWERNEQFF. The CDR3, as DNA: TGTGCCAGCAGTTATGGCAGGGGTTGGGAGCGAAATGAGCAGTTCTTC.

This clonotype was seen a handful of times. The J gene is TRBJ2-1, the V gene TRBV7-3; D remains ambiguous. The germline V and J ends were trimmed by 8 bases and 4 bases, with 12 bases remaining between them. The CDR3 loop spans 13 amino acids. Germline values: CDR1 SGHTA, CDR2 FQGTGA. The CDR3, as DNA: TGTGCCAGCGCCCTGGACGATTACAATGAGCAGTTCTTC. Its protein product is CASALDDYNEQFF.

The J gene is TRBJ1-5, the V gene TRBV12-3 or TRBV12-4; no definite D call. Trimming removed 5 bases from V and 0 bases from J, with 14 bases in between. This CDR3 is 16 amino acids long. CDR3 in DNA: TGTGCCAGCAGTCTACCCTCTGACTCTAGCAATCAGCCCCAGCATTTT. Translating it yields CASSLPSDSSNQPQHF.

The chain couples TRBV7-9 to TRBJ2-5; a possible D gene is TRBD1 (6 bases). Trimming left V 3 bases short and J 1 base short, with 15 bases between. The CDR3 sequence is 16 residues long. Germline CDR1 and CDR2: SEHNR and FQNEAQ (reference sequence). CDR3 sequence reads: CASSFVLAGAQETQYF. The CDR3 coding sequence is TGTGCCAGCAGCTTTGTCCTGGCAGGGGCCCAAGAGACCCAGTACTTC.

This clonotype was counted only a few times. The CDR3 coding sequence is TGTGCCAGCAGCGACGCTGGACTAGCGGGCTTCACAGATACGCAGTATTTT. Its protein is CASSDAGLAGFTDTQYF. The chain is built from TRBV7-9 and TRBJ2-3, with 11 bases fitting TRBD2. The CDR3 covers 17 residues. With 5 bases clipped from V and 2 bases from J, the junction kept 9 bases outside the gene matches. Germline loops: CDR1 SEHNR, CDR2 FQNEAQ (reference sequence).

This chain connects TRBV5-4 to TRBJ2-3; 9 bases fit TRBD2. Germline V CDR1 and CDR2: SGHNT, YYREEE (reference sequence). The CDR3 has 18 residues. V gave up 2 bases and J gave up 4 bases; unmatched junction bases: 14. In DNA, the CDR3 is TGTGCCAGCAGCTTCAAGCCGACGGTAGCGGGAGTTGCAGATACGCAGTATTTT. The encoded protein is CASSFKPTVAGVADTQYF. Complete variable domain (other parts from reference TRBV5-4 and TRBJ2-3): ETGVTQSPTHLIKTRGQQVTLRCSSQSGHNTVSWYQQALGQGPQFIFQYYREEENGRGNFPPRFSGLQFPNYSSELNVNALELDDSALYLCASSFKPTVAGVADTQYFGPGTRLTVL.

The chain joins TRBV20-1 to TRBJ2-7; D perhaps matches TRBD2 (6 bases). CDR1 is DFQATT and CDR2 is SNEGSKA in the germline V gene (reference sequence). V was cut by 6 bases and J by 7 bases, with 13 bases left in between. The CDR3 length is 11 residues. The CDR3 is CSAGTPGEQYF. CDR3 coding DNA: TGCAGTGCCGGGACTCCGGGAGAGCAGTACTTC.

This clonotype was counted a few times. The rearrangement links TRBV5-1 to TRBJ2-7; 8 nucleotides match TRBD1. Germline loops: CDR1 SGHRS, CDR2 YFSETQ. The CDR3 runs 14 residues. Germline trimming cut 5 bases from V and 2 bases from J; bases unmatched to any gene: 6. The CDR3 reads CASRGQGAPYEQYF. The CDR3 nucleotides are TGCGCCAGCAGGGGGCAGGGGGCCCCCTACGAGCAGTACTTC. Supplemented by reference TRBV5-1 and TRBJ2-7, the full variable domain reads KAGVTQTPRYLIKTRGQQVTLSCSPISGHRSVSWYQQTPGQGLQFLFEYFSETQRNKGNFPGRFSGRQFSNSRSEMNVSTLELGDSALYLCASRGQGAPYEQYFGPGTRLTVT.